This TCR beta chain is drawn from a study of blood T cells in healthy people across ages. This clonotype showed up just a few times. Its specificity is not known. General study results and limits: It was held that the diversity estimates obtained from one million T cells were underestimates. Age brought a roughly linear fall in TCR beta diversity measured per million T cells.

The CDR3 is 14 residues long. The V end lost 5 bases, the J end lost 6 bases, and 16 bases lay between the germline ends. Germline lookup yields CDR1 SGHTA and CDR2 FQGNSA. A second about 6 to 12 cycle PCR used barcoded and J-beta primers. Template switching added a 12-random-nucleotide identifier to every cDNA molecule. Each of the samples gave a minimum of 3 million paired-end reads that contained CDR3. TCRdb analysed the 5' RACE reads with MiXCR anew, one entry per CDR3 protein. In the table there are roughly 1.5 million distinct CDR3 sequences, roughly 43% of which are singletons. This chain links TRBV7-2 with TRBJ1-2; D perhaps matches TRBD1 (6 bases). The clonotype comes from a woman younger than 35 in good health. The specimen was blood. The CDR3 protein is CASSPGARLDGYTF. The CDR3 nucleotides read TGTGCCAGCAGCCCAGGGGCCAGGTTGGATGGCTACACCTTC.